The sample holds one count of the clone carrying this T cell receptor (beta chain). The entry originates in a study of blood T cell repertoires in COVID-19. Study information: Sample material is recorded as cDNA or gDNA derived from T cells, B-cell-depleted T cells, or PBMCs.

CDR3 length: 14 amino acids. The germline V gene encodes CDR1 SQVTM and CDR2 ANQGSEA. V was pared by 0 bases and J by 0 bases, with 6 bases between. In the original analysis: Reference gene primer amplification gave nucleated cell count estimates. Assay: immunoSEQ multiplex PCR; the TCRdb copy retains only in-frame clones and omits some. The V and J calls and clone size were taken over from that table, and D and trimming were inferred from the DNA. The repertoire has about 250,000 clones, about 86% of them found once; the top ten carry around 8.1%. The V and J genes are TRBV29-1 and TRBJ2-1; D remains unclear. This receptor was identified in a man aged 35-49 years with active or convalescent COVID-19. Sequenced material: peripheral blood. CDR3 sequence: CSVEDWSSYNEQFF. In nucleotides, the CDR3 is TGCAGCGTTGAAGATTGGAGCTCCTACAATGAGCAGTTCTTC.